This TCR beta chain was found in a study of cytomegalovirus exposure and HLA in healthy donors. Regarding the study as a whole: Researchers counted 150 to 200 TCR beta chains as cytomegalovirus-associated. The TCR clusters that emerged in the first cohort tended, a later analysis found, to co-occur in the 95 to 150 validation repertoires.

Worth noting for this clone: No antigen is known for it.

The donors were in the approximately 130-subject validation cohort; that cohort was separate from the approximately 670-subject first cohort. The V and J ends lost 5 bases and 8 bases respectively, with 15 bases between them. In germline, CDR1 is MDHEN, CDR2 SYDVKM. This CDR3 spans 14 amino acids. Method: immunoSEQ multiplex PCR; TCRdb's copy keeps in-frame clones and lacks some. The data hold around 170,000 clones, with roughly 91% observed a single time. Material for sequencing was PBMCs. This chain joins TRBV28 and TRBJ1-4, with unresolved D. The receptor comes from a young man in good health and CMV-seronegative. Here the CDR3 DNA reads TGTGCCAGCAGTCCCCTCCGAGGGAGGGAAAAACTGTTTTTT. It translates to CASSPLRGREKLFF. The whole variable domain, filled in from reference TRBV28 and TRBJ1-4, reads DVKVTQSSRYLVKRTGEKVFLECVQDMDHENMFWYRQDPGLGLRLIYFSYDVKMKEKGDIPEGYSVSREKKERFSLILESASTNQTSMYLCASSPLRGREKLFFGSGTQLSVL.